The 18 T cell receptor beta chains presented below share a single source sample, sequenced in a study of tumor-infiltrating lymphocytes in localized non-small cell lung cancer. Method: immunoSEQ multiplex PCR; TCRdb's copy keeps in-frame clones and lacks some. The table shows about 14,000 clones, with roughly 70% occurring only once. Sequencing used lung tumor tissue. Receptor source: a human donor with non-small cell lung cancer.

V and J are TRBV7-2 and TRBJ2-5; D is perhaps TRBD2 (7 bases). The germline V and J ends were trimmed by 5 bases and 4 bases, with 14 bases remaining between them. The length of the CDR3 is 14 residues. Per germline, CDR1 SGHTA and CDR2 FQGNSA. In DNA form, the CDR3 reads TGTGCCAGCAGCCCCGAACGGGGGGCAGAGACCCAGTACTTC. Amino acid sequence: CASSPERGAETQYF.

This clone is medium-sized. This rearrangement joins TRBV5-4 to TRBJ2-5, with a possible D match to TRBD2 (5 bases). Germline assignment: CDR1 SGHNT and CDR2 YYREEE (reference sequence). CDR3 length: 11 amino acids. The V gene lost 2 bases and the J gene lost 7 bases, with 6 bases spanning the gap. The CDR3 DNA reads as TGTGCCAGCAGCTTAAGCGGGACCCAGTACTTC. Protein: CASSLSGTQYF.

In its sample, this clone was seen once. The gene calls are TRBV5-4 and TRBJ2-3; D unclear. CDR3 length: 15 amino acids. Trimming pared 0 bases from V and 0 bases from J, leaving 8 bases between. The germline V gene encodes CDR1 SGHNT and CDR2 YYREEE (reference sequence). CDR3 region: CASSLEPQSTDTQYF. The CDR3 DNA follows: TGTGCCAGCAGCTTGGAACCCCAGAGCACAGATACGCAGTATTTT.

The V and J genes are TRBV6-6 and TRBJ1-1; D perhaps matches TRBD1 (6 bases). In germline, CDR1 is MNHNY, CDR2 SVGAGI (reference sequence). With 5 bases removed from V and 4 bases from J, the gap between germline ends came to 11 bases. The CDR3 length is 13 residues. CDR3 sequence (DNA): TGTGCCAGCAGTCTACAGGGAGGCACTGAAGCTTTCTTT. It specifies CASSLQGGTEAFF.

This clone has a single count. This chain connects TRBV5-4 to TRBJ2-7, with D possibly being TRBD1 or TRBD2 (6 bases each). The length of the CDR3 is 15 residues. The V gene's germline CDR1 is SGHNT and CDR2 YYREEE (reference sequence). Trimming took off 0 bases at V and 3 bases at J, with 13 bases between the two ends. The CDR3: CASSLAAGEDYEQYF. The CDR3 nucleotides read TGTGCCAGCAGCTTGGCGGCAGGGGAGGACTACGAGCAGTACTTC. Full variable domain (remainder filled in from reference TRBV5-4 and TRBJ2-7): ETGVTQSPTHLIKTRGQQVTLRCSSQSGHNTVSWYQQALGQGPQFIFQYYREEENGRGNFPPRFSGLQFPNYSSELNVNALELDDSALYLCASSLAAGEDYEQYFGPGTRLTVT.

In its sample, this clone was seen a few times. This specimen includes other DNA sequences encoding the same CDR3. The chain joins TRBV15 to TRBJ2-2; no clear D gene. Between the trimmed V and J ends, which lost 0 bases and 2 bases, there was a span of 7 bases. Germline V CDR1 and CDR2: LNHNV, YYDKDF (reference sequence). The CDR3 sequence is 15 residues long. This CDR3 is CATSRDLGNTGELFF. CDR3 DNA: TGTGCCACCAGCAGAGATCTAGGTAACACCGGGGAGCTGTTTTTT.

The rearrangement uses TRBV19 and TRBJ1-2; D gene ambiguous. The CDR3 has 13 amino acids. The V and J ends lost 5 bases and 0 bases respectively, with 7 bases between them. Germline V lookup: CDR1 LNHDA, CDR2 SQIVND (reference sequence). CDR3 coding DNA: TGTGCCAGTAGTCTGACAACTAACTATGGCTACACCTTC. This encodes CASSLTTNYGYTF.

This clone was counted between two and nine times. The CDR3 loop reads CASSVDQGAGQPQHF. DNA of the CDR3: TGTGCCAGCAGCGTCGACCAGGGGGCGGGTCAGCCCCAGCATTTT. The chain uses TRBV5-4 and TRBJ1-5, with 8 bases that match TRBD1. CDR3 size: 15 residues. After removal of 4 bases from V and 6 bases from J, the junction contained 9 bases not matched to a gene. Germline V lookup: CDR1 SGHNT, CDR2 YYREEE (reference sequence).

This chain joins TRBV9 and TRBJ2-6; the match to TRBD2 covers 14 bases. Germline V CDR1 and CDR2: SGDLS, YYNGEE. V trimming: 4 bases; J trimming: 2 bases; junction bases outside the gene matches: 5. The CDR3 is 18 amino acids. Here the CDR3 DNA reads TGTGCCAGCAGCCCCGGACTAGCGGGAGGTGCTGGGGCCAACGTCCTGACTTTC. Amino acid sequence: CASSPGLAGGAGANVLTF. Full variable domain (outside the CDR3, taken from reference TRBV9 and TRBJ2-6): DSGVTQTPKHLITATGQRVTLRCSPRSGDLSVYWYQQSLDQGLQFLIQYYNGEERAKGNILERFSAQQFPDLHSELNLSSLELGDSALYFCASSPGLAGGAGANVLTFGAGSRLTVL.

This chain joins TRBV18 and TRBJ1-1, with D perhaps matching TRBD1 (6 bases). Trimming stripped 2 bases from V and 2 bases from J, with 9 bases between. The CDR3 has 14 amino acids. CDR1 is KGHSH, CDR2 LQKENI, per germline. The CDR3 sequence is CASSPTGTNTEAFF. Here the CDR3 DNA reads TGTGCCAGCTCACCAACAGGGACAAACACTGAAGCTTTCTTT.

The rearrangement uses TRBV2 and TRBJ1-5, with a weak D call TRBD1 (5 bases). Per germline, CDR1 SNHLY and CDR2 FYNNEI. The CDR3 covers 14 residues. V lost 2 bases to trimming and J lost 3 bases, with 8 bases between them. The CDR3 loop is CASSEQGTNQPQHF. CDR3 in DNA: TGTGCCAGCAGTGAACAGGGTACCAATCAGCCCCAGCATTTT.

V gene TRBV9 combines with J gene TRBJ2-7; the match to TRBD2 covers 10 bases. This CDR3 is 16 amino acids long. The V gene end was trimmed by 4 bases and the J gene end by 2 bases; junction bases not matched to a gene: 9. CDR1 is SGDLS and CDR2 is YYNGEE in the germline V gene. CDR3 bases: TGTGCCAGCAGCCCCCGGACTAGCGGATATCCCTACGAGCAGTACTTC. Protein product: CASSPRTSGYPYEQYF.

This clone was counted between two and nine times. V and J are TRBV16 and TRBJ1-1; 8 bases map to TRBD1. The CDR3 spans 16 residues. V was pared by 0 bases and J by 1 base, with 4 bases of the junction left unmatched. Germline V CDR1 and CDR2: KGHSY, FQNENV. The CDR3 loop is CASSQSGGQGNTEAFF. CDR3 bases: TGTGCCAGCAGCCAATCGGGAGGACAGGGGAACACTGAAGCTTTCTTT. Variable domain in full (rest from reference TRBV16 and TRBJ1-1): GEEVAQTPKHLVRGEGQKAKLYCAPIKGHSYVFWYQQVLKNEFKFLISFQNENVFDETGMPKERFSAKCLPNSPCSLEIQATKLEDSAVYFCASSQSGGQGNTEAFFGQGTRLTVV.

The V and J genes are TRBV6-4 and TRBJ1-1; 7 bases are shared with TRBD1. Unmatched junction bases numbered 11, after V lost 11 bases and J lost 2 bases. In germline, CDR1 is MRHNA, CDR2 SNTAGT. The length of the CDR3 is 14 residues. The CDR3 protein is CADKIQGINTEAFF. CDR3 bases: TGTGCCGACAAAATACAGGGGATTAACACTGAAGCTTTCTTT.

V usage is TRBV7-9 and J usage is TRBJ2-2; D is possibly TRBD1 or TRBD2 (7 bases each). V was trimmed by 7 bases and J by 3 bases, leaving 15 bases between them. CDR3 length equals 15 residues. The germline V gene encodes CDR1 SEHNR and CDR2 FQNEAQ (reference sequence). CDR3 protein: CASTQGGGHTGELFF. The CDR3 DNA follows: TGTGCCAGCACCCAGGGGGGGGGCCACACCGGGGAGCTGTTTTTT.

The gene calls are TRBV4-2 and TRBJ1-5; D gene ambiguous. Germline V gene sequence: CDR1 LGHNA, CDR2 YNFKEQ. Trimming cost V 3 bases and J 0 bases, with 9 bases left between them. The CDR3 spans 15 residues. The CDR3 region is CASSQHGISNQPQHF. CDR3 bases: TGTGCCAGCAGCCAGCACGGGATTAGCAATCAGCCCCAGCATTTT.

This rearrangement joins TRBV5-5 to TRBJ1-1; D uncertain. This CDR3 is 15 amino acids long. The germline CDR1 and CDR2 sequences are SGHKS and YYEKEE (reference sequence). V lost 0 bases to trimming and J lost 1 base, with 10 bases between them. CDR3 sequence: CASSLAYAPNTEAFF. The CDR3 bases are TGTGCCAGCAGCTTGGCTTACGCGCCGAACACTGAAGCTTTCTTT.

The chain combines TRBV7-9 with TRBJ1-4; TRBD1 might be the D (5 bases). This CDR3 has 18 amino acids. Trimming took off 5 bases at V and 4 bases at J, with 23 bases between the two ends. Germline CDR1 reads SEHNR; CDR2 reads FQNEAQ (reference sequence). CDR3 DNA sequence: TGTGCCAGCAGCAATGGACAAGTGGGCGACCCCTTTAATGAAAAACTGTTTTTT. Amino acid sequence: CASSNGQVGDPFNEKLFF.